Here is one T cell receptor beta chain with its context. The antigen is undetermined. TCRdb passed the reads through MiXCR, listing each CDR3 protein once. The table has hundreds of thousands of distinct CDR3 sequences, under 45% seen once. The V gene lost 5 bases and the J gene lost 4 bases, with 17 bases spanning the gap. The germline V gene encodes CDR1 SGHVT and CDR2 SQSDAQ. This CDR3 has 15 residues. The sample comes from a study of T cell repertoires in cytomegalovirus infection. Whole-study context: Researchers turned to recently identified HLA-C-restricted CMV epitopes as well as well-studied HLA-B-restricted ones.

Study observations and caveats: In two of eight donors, the top clonotype was HLA-C-restricted CMV-specific.

The chain combines TRBV7-4 with TRBJ1-1; tentatively, D is TRBD1 (6 bases). This receptor was identified in a human donor in good health (CMV status not recorded). Some clones in this sample may be carry-over from other donors' samples. The material was cultured PBMCs, obtained from culture after CMV antigen stimulation. CDR3 in amino acids: CASSPRGTRLTEAFF. DNA of the CDR3: TGTGCCAGCAGCCCCCGCGGGACAAGACTCACTGAAGCTTTCTTT. The full variable domain, completed using reference TRBV7-4 and TRBJ1-1, is GAGVSQSPRYKVAKRGRDVALRCDSISGHVTLYWYRQTLGQGSEVLTYSQSDAQRDKSGRPSGRFSAERPERSVSTLKIQRTEQGDSAVYLCASSPRGTRLTEAFFGQGTRLTVV.